The 30 T cell receptor beta chains in this list originate from one sample, sequenced in a study of cytomegalovirus exposure and HLA in healthy donors (dated by TCRdb to the late 2010s). Library method: the immunoSEQ multiplex PCR assay. For the multiplex PCR, a mixture combining 60 forward primers for TCR Vbeta segments and 13 reverse primers for TCR Jbeta segments was used. The immuneACCESS repertoire file appears here via TCRdb, limited to in-frame rearrangements. These files lack a portion of the clones; in checked studies, under half of the deficit traces to unresolved V genes, and the cause of the others is not known. This sample holds approximately 120,000 clones; more than 15% were observed only once. Of the sample, approximately 2.6% is held by the ten largest clones. The sample comprised PBMCs. The receptors derive from a female donor in good health and CMV-seropositive.

The CDR3 spells CASNNRDRDNEQFF. The CDR3 nucleotides read TGTGCCAGCAATAACCGGGACAGGGACAATGAGCAGTTCTTC. The chain links TRBV2 to TRBJ2-1; 9 nucleotides align to TRBD1. The CDR3 runs to 14 residues. J gave up 5 bases and V 7 bases, and 6 bases lay outside the gene matches. CDR1 is SNHLY, CDR2 FYNNEI, per germline. The full variable domain, completed using reference TRBV2 and TRBJ2-1, is EPEVTQTPSHQVTQMGQEVILRCVPISNHLYFYWYRQILGQKVEFLVSFYNNEISEKSEIFDDQFSVERPDGSNFTLKIRSTKLEDSAMYFCASNNRDRDNEQFFGPGTRLTVL.

This clone came up a few times. The rearrangement joins TRBV9 to TRBJ2-3; 9 nucleotides match TRBD2. The V segment lost 0 bases and the J segment 5 bases; nucleotides outside the gene matches: 10. The germline gives CDR1 SGDLS, CDR2 YYNGEE. The CDR3 loop spans 17 amino acids. CDR3 nucleotides: TGTGCCAGCAGCGTAGAGTGGCGGGAGGGCCTTGAAGATACGCAGTATTTT. It specifies CASSVEWREGLEDTQYF.

The chain uses TRBV4-1 and TRBJ2-7; 13 nucleotides align to TRBD2. CDR1 is MGHRA and CDR2 is YSYEKL in the germline V gene. V shed 4 bases, J shed 8 bases, and the junction held 11 bases outside the gene matches. CDR3 length: 16 residues. CDR3 amino acids: CASSRGLAGAQEQQYF. The CDR3 bases are TGCGCCAGCAGCCGTGGACTAGCGGGGGCCCAGGAACAGCAGTACTTC.

This clone was counted a few times. The V and J genes are TRBV5-6 and TRBJ1-4, with a tentative D call TRBD1 (6 bases). V gave up 6 bases and J gave up 4 bases, with 19 bases separating them. The germline V gene has CDR1 SGHDT and CDR2 YYEEEE. The CDR3 has 16 residues. The CDR3: CASISTPQGLNEKLFF. The CDR3 coding sequence is TGTGCCAGCATCAGCACACCACAGGGCCTTAATGAAAAACTGTTTTTT.

The chain employs TRBV6-5 and TRBJ2-7; 9 positions match TRBD2. This CDR3 comprises 13 residues. Germline V lookup: CDR1 MNHEY, CDR2 SVGAGI. V lost 7 bases, J lost 7 bases, and 8 bases stayed unmatched. CDR3 sequence (DNA): TGTGCCAGCAATTTGCTAGCGGGACGGGAGCAGTACTTC. It codes for CASNLLAGREQYF.

This chain uses TRBV5-1 with TRBJ2-7; TRBD2 aligns across 7 bases. Trimming cost V 0 bases and J 7 bases; bases outside gene matches: 10. Germline V gene data show CDR1 as SGHRS and CDR2 as YFSETQ. The CDR3 is 15 residues long. The CDR3 DNA reads as TGCGCCAGCAGCTTGGTGACTAGCTCTCTTGGGGAGCAGTACTTC. Protein sequence: CASSLVTSSLGEQYF.

This clone has ten or more counts. The CDR3 protein is CASTRGGEGDTEAFF. As DNA, the CDR3 is TGCGCCAGCACAAGGGGAGGGGAGGGGGACACTGAAGCTTTCTTT. This chain links TRBV5-1 with TRBJ1-1; D is possibly TRBD1 (6 bases). The CDR3 is 15 residues long. The ends were cut back, 6 bases at V and 3 bases at J, with 18 bases in the middle. The germline gives CDR1 SGHRS, CDR2 YFSETQ.

The chain uses TRBV9 and TRBJ2-5, with D maybe TRBD1 (5 bases). Germline V gene lookup returns CDR1 SGDLS and CDR2 YYNGEE. CDR3 length: 13 amino acids. V was shortened by 0 bases and J by 5 bases, with 8 bases between the two germline ends. For the CDR3, the DNA is TGTGCCAGCAGCGTAGAGGGGTGGGAGACCCAGTACTTC. Encoded protein: CASSVEGWETQYF.

This clone was seen a few times. This chain's CDR3 is CASSLLDSSYEQYF. The CDR3 bases are TGCGCCAGCAGCTTGTTGGACAGCTCCTACGAGCAGTACTTC. The V gene is TRBV5-1, the J gene TRBJ2-7, with a tentative D call TRBD1 (6 bases). Germline CDR1 is SGHRS and CDR2 is YFSETQ. V was trimmed by 1 base and J by 0 bases, leaving 8 bases between them. The CDR3 totals 14 residues.

This clone has a handful of counts. The chain joins TRBV7-9 to TRBJ1-1; 7 nucleotides line up with TRBD1. CDR3 length: 14 residues. CDR1 and CDR2 from the germline V gene are SEHNR and FQNEAQ (reference sequence). J lost 8 bases, V lost 3 bases, and 9 bases had no gene match. This CDR3 is CASSLGAGTVEAFF. In DNA form, the CDR3 reads TGTGCCAGCAGCTTGGGAGCCGGGACAGTCGAAGCTTTCTTT.

This clone was found a few times. The chain couples TRBV14 to TRBJ1-1; the D is unclear. The germline V gene has CDR1 SGHDN and CDR2 FVKESK. The CDR3 consists of 14 residues. Trimming left V 3 bases short and J 3 bases short, with 11 bases between. For the CDR3, the DNA is TGTGCCAGCAGCCAGGGCTACGGGGACACTGAAGCTTTCTTT. Its translation is CASSQGYGDTEAFF. The full variable domain, rest sourced from reference TRBV14 and TRBJ1-1, is EAGVTQFPSHSVIEKGQTVTLRCDPISGHDNLYWYRRVMGKEIKFLLHFVKESKQDESGMPNNRFLAERTGGTYSTLKVQPAELEDSGVYFCASSQGYGDTEAFFGQGTRLTVV.

This clone was picked up a small number of times. The genes are TRBV7-2 and TRBJ2-3, with 8 nucleotides matching TRBD2. With 2 bases clipped from V and 4 bases from J, the junction kept 5 bases outside the gene matches. Germline CDR1 is SGHTA and CDR2 is FQGNSA. The CDR3 runs 15 residues. CDR3 residues: CASSLRRGGPDTQYF. As DNA, the CDR3 is TGTGCCAGCAGCTTACGCCGGGGGGGACCAGATACGCAGTATTTT.

This clone was detected only a few times. The CDR3 nucleotides read TGCGCCAGCAGCCCCGGGACAGGACCCTCTGGAAACACCATATATTTT. Amino acid sequence: CASSPGTGPSGNTIYF. The J gene is TRBJ1-3, the V gene TRBV4-3; 8 positions agree with TRBD1. The germline gives CDR1 LGHNA, CDR2 YSLEER. Trimming cost V 4 bases and J 0 bases; bases outside gene matches: 5. This CDR3 comprises 16 residues.

This clone has a handful of counts. The rearrangement joins TRBV30 to TRBJ1-3, with D unclear. Germline loops: CDR1 GTSNPN, CDR2 SVGIG (reference sequence). The CDR3 contains 11 residues. Trimming took 5 bases from V and 3 from J, leaving 5 bases between them. CDR3 loop: CAWSGGNTIYF. Written as DNA, the CDR3 is TGTGCCTGGTCGGGTGGAAACACCATATATTTT. The whole variable domain, filled in from reference TRBV30 and TRBJ1-3, reads SQTIHQWPATLVQPVGSPLSLECTVEGTSNPNLYWYRQAAGRGLQLLFYSVGIGQISSEVPQNLSASRPQDRQFILSSKKLLLSDSGFYLCAWSGGNTIYFGEGSWLTVV.

The gene calls are TRBV7-9 and TRBJ2-2, with D possibly matching TRBD1 (5 bases). Per germline, CDR1 SEHNR and CDR2 FQNEAQ (reference sequence). The ends were cut back, 8 bases at V and 1 base at J, with 8 bases in the middle. This CDR3 has 13 amino acids. DNA for the CDR3: TGTGCCAGCCCCAGGGAGAACACCGGGGAGCTGTTTTTT. As protein: CASPRENTGELFF. Together with reference TRBV7-9 and TRBJ2-2, the CDR3 gives the full variable domain: DTGVSQNPRHKITKRGQNVTFRCDPISEHNRLYWYRQTLGQGPEFLTYFQNEAQLEKSRLLSDRFSAERPKGSFSTLEIQRTEQGDSAMYLCASPRENTGELFFGEGSRLTVL.

This clone appeared a few times. V usage is TRBV27 and J usage is TRBJ2-5; 12 nucleotides match TRBD1. The V gene's germline CDR1 is MNHEY and CDR2 SMNVEV (reference sequence). This CDR3 has 14 amino acids. The V and J ends lost 5 bases and 6 bases, in that order; junction bases with no gene match: 4. Here the CDR3 DNA reads TGTGCCAGCAGTCGGGGGACAGGGGGCAAGACCCAGTACTTC. Translation gives CASSRGTGGKTQYF.

The V gene is TRBV7-2, the J gene TRBJ2-3; TRBD2 matches 11 bases. V lost 3 bases, J lost 0 bases, and 2 bases stayed unmatched. The CDR3 length is 16 residues. Germline CDR1 is SGHTA and CDR2 is FQGNSA. CDR3 bases: TGTGCCAGCAGCTTTAGCGGGAGGGCTAGCACAGATACGCAGTATTTT. This encodes CASSFSGRASTDTQYF.

The chain couples TRBV5-1 to TRBJ2-2; TRBD1 matches at 10 bases. With V trimmed by 2 bases and J by 7 bases, 5 bases remained unmatched. Looked up from germline, CDR1 is SGHRS and CDR2 is YFSETQ. The CDR3 loop spans 15 amino acids. CDR3 DNA: TGCGCCAGCAGCTTCCAAGGGACAGGGGACGGGGAGCTGTTTTTT. Translating gives CASSFQGTGDGELFF.

The chain recombines TRBV18 with TRBJ1-1, with D hard to call. From germline, CDR1 is KGHSH and CDR2 LQKENI. V was shortened by 6 bases and J by 3 bases, with 5 bases between the two germline ends. The CDR3 has 11 amino acids. The DNA for the CDR3 is TGTGCCAGCTCTCTTGACACTGAAGCTTTCTTT. As protein: CASSLDTEAFF.

This clone has more than one count but fewer than ten. The chain combines TRBV5-4 with TRBJ2-5, with 15 bases that match TRBD2. This CDR3 contains 17 residues. With 0 bases clipped from V and 5 bases from J, the junction kept 5 bases outside the gene matches. Germline-derived CDR1 and CDR2 are SGHNT and YYREEE (reference sequence). CDR3 nucleotides: TGTGCCAGCAGCTTGGGGGGACTAGCGGGAGGTTGGGAGACCCAGTACTTC. Its translation is CASSLGGLAGGWETQYF.

In its sample, this clone was seen many times. The gene calls are TRBV19 and TRBJ2-3, with no clear D. V lost 5 bases and J 0 bases, leaving 9 bases between the germline ends. The CDR3 length is 14 residues. Germline CDR1 and CDR2: LNHDA and SQIVND (reference sequence). As DNA, the CDR3 is TGTGCCAGTAGTGCTCAGGCGAGCACAGATACGCAGTATTTT. The encoded protein is CASSAQASTDTQYF. Drawing the rest from reference TRBV19 and TRBJ2-3, the complete variable domain is DGGITQSPKYLFRKEGQNVTLSCEQNLNHDAMYWYRQDPGQGLRLIYYSQIVNDFQKGDIAEGYSVSREKKESFPLTVTSAQKNPTAFYLCASSAQASTDTQYFGPGTRLTVL.

J is TRBJ2-7 and V is TRBV4-3; 12 bases map to TRBD2. CDR1 is LGHNA, CDR2 YSLEER, per germline. CDR3 length: 17 residues. V lost 1 base and J lost 0; bases outside the gene matches: 4. CDR3 sequence (DNA): TGCGCCAGCAGCCAAGCTCGGACTAGCGGGACCTCCTACGAGCAGTACTTC. Protein product: CASSQARTSGTSYEQYF.

The chain combines TRBV7-2 with TRBJ1-4, with a weak D call TRBD1 (6 bases). V dropped 3 bases and J dropped 6 bases, with 17 bases sitting between them. This CDR3 contains 16 residues. Germline lookup yields CDR1 SGHTA and CDR2 FQGNSA. In DNA, the CDR3 is TGTGCCAGCAGCTTGAACCGGGGGGGCTACTATGAAAAACTGTTTTTT. The encoded protein is CASSLNRGGYYEKLFF.

The table lists this clone with a few counts. V gene TRBV11-1 combines with J gene TRBJ2-5, with TRBD2 matching over 8 bases. The CDR3 is 18 residues long. After removal of 11 bases from V and 0 bases from J, the junction contained 20 bases not matched to a gene. The germline V gene has CDR1 SGHAT and CDR2 FQDESV (reference sequence). CDR3 sequence: CAFLTLVRKRGNQETQYF. CDR3 DNA: TGTGCCTTTTTGACCCTCGTAAGAAAGCGGGGGAACCAAGAGACCCAGTACTTC. The complete variable domain, with remaining parts taken from reference TRBV11-1 and TRBJ2-5, reads EAEVAQSPRYKITEKSQAVAFWCDPISGHATLYWYRQILGQGPELLVQFQDESVVDDSQLPKDRFSAERLKGVDSTLKIQPAELGDSAMYLCAFLTLVRKRGNQETQYFGPGTRLLVL.

V is TRBV7-2 and J is TRBJ2-7, with 11 bases that match TRBD2. The V gene end was trimmed by 4 bases and the J gene end by 4 bases; junction bases not matched to a gene: 15. CDR1 SGHTA and CDR2 FQGNSA come from the germline V gene. This CDR3 has 18 amino acids. The CDR3 loop is CASSWGGTSGGLGYEQYF. The CDR3 DNA reads as TGTGCCAGCAGCTGGGGCGGGACTAGCGGAGGACTGGGGTACGAGCAGTACTTC.

The chain employs TRBV7-2 and TRBJ2-7, with 8 bases lining up with TRBD2. The germline gives CDR1 SGHTA, CDR2 FQGNSA. J was trimmed by 6 bases and V by 3 bases; bases with no gene match: 7. There are 14 residues in the CDR3. The CDR3 loop is CASSFPGGGFEQYF. The CDR3 DNA follows: TGTGCCAGCAGCTTCCCCGGCGGGGGGTTCGAGCAGTACTTC.

The rearrangement joins TRBV19 to TRBJ2-6; D is uncertain. The V gene lost 4 bases and the J gene lost 0 bases, with 10 bases spanning the gap. The CDR3 has 16 residues. Germline CDR1 is LNHDA and CDR2 is SQIVND (reference sequence). CDR3 loop: CASSSYSGSGANVLTF. Written as DNA, the CDR3 is TGTGCCAGTAGTAGCTATTCGGGCTCTGGGGCCAACGTCCTGACTTTC.

This rearrangement joins TRBV4-2 to TRBJ1-2, with 7 bases matching TRBD1. There are 15 residues in the CDR3. J lost 3 bases, V lost 0 bases, and 4 bases had no gene match. Germline assignment: CDR1 LGHNA and CDR2 YNFKEQ. CDR3 in DNA: TGTGCCAGCAGCCAAGATCCAGGGGGAGACTATGGCTACACCTTC. Its translation: CASSQDPGGDYGYTF.

This clone was counted at least ten times. The chain couples TRBV4-3 to TRBJ1-1, with D possibly TRBD1 on 6 matching bases. The CDR3 contains 15 residues. Germline values: CDR1 LGHNA, CDR2 YSLEER. V dropped 3 bases and J dropped 1 base, with 12 bases sitting between them. The CDR3 DNA is TGCGCCAGCAGCCAGATGCGGACAGAGAACACTGAAGCTTTCTTT. As protein: CASSQMRTENTEAFF.

The gene calls are TRBV5-1 and TRBJ2-1, with 7 bases fitting TRBD2. Trimming at V came to 4 bases and at J to 0 bases, leaving 10 bases not matched to a gene. Germline values: CDR1 SGHRS, CDR2 YFSETQ. The CDR3 has 17 amino acids. CDR3 nucleotides: TGCGCCAGCAGCGCCTTGGCTAGCGGAAGCTCCTACAATGAGCAGTTCTTC. Translation gives CASSALASGSSYNEQFF.